Listed here are 17 T cell receptor beta chains from one sample, sequenced in a study of blood T cell repertoires in COVID-19. TCRdb keeps only in-frame clones here, not all; method: immunoSEQ multiplex PCR. Of some 46,000 clones listed, 80% to 90% are singletons. The specimen was peripheral blood. The receptors stem from a woman aged 80 or over with COVID-19, enrolled during active disease.

This rearrangement joins TRBV6-6 to TRBJ1-3, with 7 positions matching TRBD1. The length of the CDR3 is 16 residues. Germline V gives CDR1 MNHNY, CDR2 SVGAGI (reference sequence). Trimming removed 5 bases from V and 2 bases from J; junction bases left unmatched: 9. For the CDR3, the DNA is TGTGCCAGCAGTCAAGGACAGGCCAATACTGGAAACACCATATATTTT. Protein product: CASSQGQANTGNTIYF.

As for this clone: The junction shows a germline mismatch at one end, possibly a read error. This chain connects TRBV7-9 to TRBJ2-1; weak D call: TRBD2 (6 bases). Germline CDR1 and CDR2: SEHNR and FQNEAQ (reference sequence). The CDR3 is 13 amino acids. In DNA, the CDR3 is TGTGCCAGCAGCTTAAGTTTGGGACTGTCTCTGATCTTC. Translating it yields CASSLSLGLSLIF. The complete variable domain, with remaining parts taken from reference TRBV7-9 and TRBJ2-1, reads DTGVSQNPRHKITKRGQNVTFRCDPISEHNRLYWYRQTLGQGPEFLTYFQNEAQLEKSRLLSDRFSAERPKGSFSTLEIQRTEQGDSAMYLCASSLSLGLSLIFGPGTRLTVL.

The V gene is TRBV7-9, the J gene TRBJ1-4; 7 positions agree with TRBD1. CDR1 and CDR2 from the germline V gene are SEHNR and FQNEAQ (reference sequence). The ends lost 5 bases at V and 3 bases at J; junction bases unmatched: 3. This CDR3 spans 14 amino acids. CDR3 loop: CASSEGTANEKLFF. Written as DNA, the CDR3 is TGTGCCAGCAGCGAAGGGACAGCTAATGAAAAACTGTTTTTT.

The V gene is TRBV28, the J gene TRBJ2-7; D possibly corresponds to TRBD1 (6 bases). The CDR3 is 13 amino acids. From germline, CDR1 is MDHEN and CDR2 SYDVKM. V gave up 5 bases and J gave up 6 bases, with 14 bases separating them. The CDR3 loop reads CASSLSYRAEQYF. The CDR3 DNA follows: TGTGCCAGCAGTCTCTCCTACAGGGCCGAGCAGTACTTC.

The chain links TRBV15 to TRBJ1-1, with 11 bases fitting TRBD1. The CDR3 runs to 15 residues. Trimming cost V 4 bases and J 7 bases; bases outside gene matches: 8. Looked up from germline, CDR1 is LNHNV and CDR2 is YYDKDF (reference sequence). The CDR3 nucleotides read TGTGCCACCAGCAAGGAAGGACAGGGGGCGTTTGAAGCTTTCTTT. Its protein is CATSKEGQGAFEAFF.

This CDR3 reads CASTVMEAHGYTF. The CDR3 DNA reads as TGTGCCAGCACCGTTATGGAGGCGCACGGCTACACCTTC. The chain couples TRBV7-2 to TRBJ1-2; unclear D gene. CDR3 length: 13 residues. Germline V CDR1 and CDR2: SGHTA, FQGNSA. V shed 7 bases and J shed 8 bases, with 17 bases lying between them.

V and J are TRBV5-1 and TRBJ1-1; no definite D call. The germline V and J ends were trimmed by 0 bases and 1 base, with 13 bases remaining between them. Germline CDR1 SGHRS, CDR2 YFSETQ. This CDR3 has 16 amino acids. Here the CDR3 reads CASSLAPGGKNTEAFF. CDR3 DNA sequence: TGCGCCAGCAGCTTGGCCCCGGGAGGGAAGAACACTGAAGCTTTCTTT.

The gene calls are TRBV18 and TRBJ1-4, with 10 bases that match TRBD1. V was pared by 4 bases and J by 0 bases, with 2 bases of the junction left unmatched. The CDR3 has 16 amino acids. Germline CDR1 is KGHSH and CDR2 is LQKENI. DNA of the CDR3: TGTGCCAGCTCACAAGGACAGGGGGCAACTAATGAAAAACTGTTTTTT. Translated, it gives CASSQGQGATNEKLFF.

V usage is TRBV5-6 and J usage is TRBJ1-6, with D possibly matching TRBD1 (5 bases). CDR3 length: 16 amino acids. Between the trimmed V and J ends, which lost 6 bases and 9 bases, there was a span of 22 bases. Germline CDR1 is SGHDT and CDR2 is YYEEEE. CDR3 loop: CASTLWGGINLSPLHF. Here the CDR3 DNA reads TGTGCCAGCACCTTATGGGGCGGGATCAACCTTTCACCCCTCCACTTT.

The chain has TRBV6-2 or TRBV6-3 and TRBJ1-5; D is possibly TRBD1 (5 bases). The germline V and J ends were trimmed by 2 bases and 0 bases, with 11 bases remaining between them. The CDR3 runs 16 residues. The germline gives CDR1 MNHEY, CDR2 SVGEGT. The CDR3, as DNA: TGTGCCAGCAGTTACCCAGGACACTATAGCAATCAGCCCCAGCATTTT. Residues: CASSYPGHYSNQPQHF.

V usage is TRBV21-1 and J usage is TRBJ2-7; whether TRBD2, the table's D call, matches the DNA was not checked. TRBV21-1 is recorded as a pseudogene. This CDR3 has 16 amino acids. This CDR3 reads CASSIIGAGEPYEQYF. The CDR3 DNA reads as TGTGCCAGCAGCATCATCGGAGCGGGTGAGCCGTACGAGCAGTACTTC.

This sequence joins TRBV5-5 and TRBJ2-2; D is possibly TRBD1 (5 bases). V dropped 0 bases and J dropped 5 bases, with 11 bases sitting between them. Germline lookup yields CDR1 SGHKS and CDR2 YYEKEE (reference sequence). This CDR3 spans 15 amino acids. CDR3 in amino acids: CASSLGRARTGELFF. The CDR3 nucleotides read TGTGCCAGCAGCTTGGGCAGGGCGCGGACCGGGGAGCTGTTTTTT.

V is TRBV28 and J is TRBJ2-7, with D possibly matching TRBD2 (5 bases). V was trimmed by 7 bases and J by 0 bases, leaving 13 bases between them. The length of the CDR3 is 14 residues. Germline CDR1 is MDHEN and CDR2 is SYDVKM. The CDR3 coding sequence is TGTGCCAGCACTCCCGGTGGGAGCTCCTACGAGCAGTACTTC. The encoded protein is CASTPGGSSYEQYF.

This clone has just a few counts. The gene calls are TRBV4-2 and TRBJ2-1, with D tentatively TRBD2 (6 bases). The CDR3 runs to 17 residues. Germline values: CDR1 LGHNA, CDR2 YNFKEQ. Trimming stripped 1 base from V and 2 bases from J, with 15 bases between. The CDR3 nucleotides read TGTGCCAGCAGCCAAGCACGCGGCGGGGAAACCTACAATGAGCAGTTCTTC. It is translated as CASSQARGGETYNEQFF.

The chain is built from TRBV5-1 and TRBJ1-5, with 9 bases identical to TRBD1. CDR1 and CDR2 (germline): SGHRS, YFSETQ. CDR3 length: 17 residues. The V and J ends lost 0 bases and 6 bases, in that order; junction bases with no gene match: 10. This CDR3 reads CASSLVPQGAQGQPQHF. For the CDR3, the DNA is TGCGCCAGCAGCTTGGTACCACAGGGGGCGCAGGGTCAGCCCCAGCATTTT.

This sequence joins TRBV7-9 and TRBJ1-3, with unresolved D. Germline V lookup: CDR1 SEHNR, CDR2 FQNEAQ (reference sequence). V was trimmed by 4 bases and J by 8 bases, leaving 12 bases between them. The CDR3 extends over 13 amino acids. The CDR3 sequence: CASSSPSSDTIYF. CDR3 DNA sequence: TGTGCCAGCAGCTCCCCCTCCTCCGACACCATATATTTT. The whole variable domain, remainder taken from reference TRBV7-9 and TRBJ1-3, is DTGVSQNPRHKITKRGQNVTFRCDPISEHNRLYWYRQTLGQGPEFLTYFQNEAQLEKSRLLSDRFSAERPKGSFSTLEIQRTEQGDSAMYLCASSSPSSDTIYFGEGSWLTVV.

Details on this clone: It is likely a read error: a sequence one base away is far more abundant. Different DNA sequences within this sample yield the same CDR3. This chain uses TRBV19 with TRBJ1-5; the D gene is possibly TRBD1 (6 bases). The length of the CDR3 is 16 residues. The V gene lost 6 bases and the J gene lost 3 bases, with 18 bases spanning the gap. Germline V gene lookup returns CDR1 LNHDA and CDR2 SQIVND (reference sequence). CDR3 coding DNA: TGTGCCAGTAGACTCCCTGGGATGGGGGCCAATCAGCCCCAGCATTTT. It encodes CASRLPGMGANQPQHF.